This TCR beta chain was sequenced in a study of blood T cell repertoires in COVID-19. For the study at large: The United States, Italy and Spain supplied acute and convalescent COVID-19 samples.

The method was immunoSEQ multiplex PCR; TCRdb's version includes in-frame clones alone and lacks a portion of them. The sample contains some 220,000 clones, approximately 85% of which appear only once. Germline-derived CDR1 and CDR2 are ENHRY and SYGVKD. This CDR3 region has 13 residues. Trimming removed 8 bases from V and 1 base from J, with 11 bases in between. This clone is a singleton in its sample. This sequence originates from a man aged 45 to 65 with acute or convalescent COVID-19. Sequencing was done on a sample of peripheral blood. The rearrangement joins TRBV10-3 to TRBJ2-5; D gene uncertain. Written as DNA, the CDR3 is TGTGCCATCGGTTCAACGGTCCAAGAGACCCAGTACTTC. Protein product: CAIGSTVQETQYF.